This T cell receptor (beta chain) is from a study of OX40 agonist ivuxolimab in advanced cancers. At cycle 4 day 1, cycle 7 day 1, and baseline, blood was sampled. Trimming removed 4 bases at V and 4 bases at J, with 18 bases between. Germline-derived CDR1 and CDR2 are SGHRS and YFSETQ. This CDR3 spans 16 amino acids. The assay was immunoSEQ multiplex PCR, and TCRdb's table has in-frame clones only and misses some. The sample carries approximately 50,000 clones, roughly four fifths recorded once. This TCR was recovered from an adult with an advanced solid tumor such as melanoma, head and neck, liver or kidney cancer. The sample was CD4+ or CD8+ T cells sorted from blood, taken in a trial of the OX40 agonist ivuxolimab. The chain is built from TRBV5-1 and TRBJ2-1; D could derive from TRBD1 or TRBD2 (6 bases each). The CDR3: CASSAGRDIGYNEQFF. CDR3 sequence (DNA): TGCGCCAGCAGCGCAGGGCGGGACATTGGTTACAATGAGCAGTTCTTC.